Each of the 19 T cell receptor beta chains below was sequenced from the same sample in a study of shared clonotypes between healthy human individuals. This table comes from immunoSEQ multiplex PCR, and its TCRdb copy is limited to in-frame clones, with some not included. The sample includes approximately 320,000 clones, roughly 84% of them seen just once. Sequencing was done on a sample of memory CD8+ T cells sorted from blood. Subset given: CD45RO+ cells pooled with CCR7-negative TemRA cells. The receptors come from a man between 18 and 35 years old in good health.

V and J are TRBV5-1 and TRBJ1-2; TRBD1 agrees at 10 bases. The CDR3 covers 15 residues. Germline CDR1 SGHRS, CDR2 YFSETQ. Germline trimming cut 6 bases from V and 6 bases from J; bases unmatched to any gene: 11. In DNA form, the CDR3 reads TGCGCCAGCACCTTTGGGGACAGGGGAATTGATGGCTACACCTTC. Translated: CASTFGDRGIDGYTF.

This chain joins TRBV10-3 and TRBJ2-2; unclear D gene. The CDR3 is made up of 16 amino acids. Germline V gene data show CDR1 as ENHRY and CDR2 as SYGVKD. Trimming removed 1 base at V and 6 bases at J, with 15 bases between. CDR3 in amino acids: CAISELQLESSGELFF. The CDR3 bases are TGTGCCATCAGTGAGTTACAATTGGAGAGCTCCGGGGAGCTGTTTTTT.

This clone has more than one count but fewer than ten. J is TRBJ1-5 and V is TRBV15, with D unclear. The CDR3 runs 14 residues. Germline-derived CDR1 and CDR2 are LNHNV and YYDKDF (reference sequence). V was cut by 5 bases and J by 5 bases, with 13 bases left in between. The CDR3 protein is CATSGMGRDQPQHF. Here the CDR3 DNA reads TGTGCCACCAGCGGAATGGGGAGGGATCAGCCCCAGCATTTT.

CDR3 sequence: CASSPFPGTTYEQYF. The CDR3 DNA follows: TGTGCCAGCAGCCCATTTCCCGGGACCACATACGAGCAGTACTTC. The chain is built from TRBV5-6 and TRBJ2-7; possibly TRBD1 or TRBD2 for D (5 bases each). The CDR3 runs 15 residues. CDR1 is SGHDT, CDR2 YYEEEE, per germline. V gave up 4 bases and J gave up 4 bases, with 18 bases separating them.

The CDR3 DNA reads TGCGCCAGCAGCTGGGGACTAGCGGAAAATTTCTACGAGCAGTACTTC. It translates to CASSWGLAENFYEQYF. V and J are TRBV5-1 and TRBJ2-7; TRBD2 matches at 11 bases. V was pared by 3 bases and J by 3 bases, with 8 bases of the junction left unmatched. From germline, CDR1 is SGHRS and CDR2 YFSETQ. The CDR3 loop spans 16 amino acids.

The CDR3 sequence: CASSSQPGPYEQYF. The CDR3, as DNA: TGTGCCAGCAGTTCCCAGCCAGGCCCCTACGAGCAGTACTTC. The J gene is TRBJ2-7, the V gene TRBV28; no definite D call. Germline V gene sequence: CDR1 MDHEN, CDR2 SYDVKM. The CDR3 extends over 14 amino acids. V lost 4 bases and J 2 bases, leaving 12 bases between the germline ends.

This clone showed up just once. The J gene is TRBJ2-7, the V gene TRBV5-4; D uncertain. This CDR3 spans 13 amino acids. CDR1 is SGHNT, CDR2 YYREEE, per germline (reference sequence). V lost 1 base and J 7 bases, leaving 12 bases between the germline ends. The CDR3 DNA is TGTGCCAGCAGCTTGTCATCCGGTCATGAGCAGTACTTC. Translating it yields CASSLSSGHEQYF.

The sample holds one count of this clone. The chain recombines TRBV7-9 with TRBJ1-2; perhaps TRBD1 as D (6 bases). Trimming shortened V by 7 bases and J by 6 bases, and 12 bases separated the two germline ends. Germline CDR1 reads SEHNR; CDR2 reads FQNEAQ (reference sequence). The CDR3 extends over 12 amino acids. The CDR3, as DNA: TGTGCCAGCACCCGAAGGGGGGATGGCTACACCTTC. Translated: CASTRRGDGYTF.

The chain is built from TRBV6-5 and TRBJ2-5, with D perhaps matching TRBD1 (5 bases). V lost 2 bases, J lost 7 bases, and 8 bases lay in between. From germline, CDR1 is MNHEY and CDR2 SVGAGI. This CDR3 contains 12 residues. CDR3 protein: CASSYPRVTQYF. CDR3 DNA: TGTGCCAGCAGTTACCCCAGGGTGACCCAGTACTTC.

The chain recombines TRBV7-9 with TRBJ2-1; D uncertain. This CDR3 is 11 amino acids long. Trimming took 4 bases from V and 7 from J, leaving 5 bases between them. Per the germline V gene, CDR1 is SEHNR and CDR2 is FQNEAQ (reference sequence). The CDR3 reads CASSYRNEQFF. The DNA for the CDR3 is TGTGCCAGCAGCTACCGGAATGAGCAGTTCTTC.

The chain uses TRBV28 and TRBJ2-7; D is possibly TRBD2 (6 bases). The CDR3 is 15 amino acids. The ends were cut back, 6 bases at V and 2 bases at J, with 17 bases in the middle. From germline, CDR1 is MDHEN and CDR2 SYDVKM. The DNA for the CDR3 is TGTGCCAGCAGCTTAGTGGACGGGGGACCCTACGAGCAGTACTTC. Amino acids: CASSLVDGGPYEQYF.

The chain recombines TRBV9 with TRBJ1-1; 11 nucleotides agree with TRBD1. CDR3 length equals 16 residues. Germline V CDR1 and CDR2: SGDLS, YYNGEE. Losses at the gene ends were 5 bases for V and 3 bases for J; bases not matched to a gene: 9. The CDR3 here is CASRAGTGGGDTEAFF. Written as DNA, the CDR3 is TGTGCCAGCAGAGCCGGGACAGGGGGAGGGGACACTGAAGCTTTCTTT.

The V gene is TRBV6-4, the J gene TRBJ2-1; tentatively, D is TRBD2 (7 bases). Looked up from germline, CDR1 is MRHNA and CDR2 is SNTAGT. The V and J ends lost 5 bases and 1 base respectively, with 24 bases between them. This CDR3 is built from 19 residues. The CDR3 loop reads CASSLSWGGGTWSYNEQFF. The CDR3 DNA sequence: TGTGCCAGCAGTCTCTCGTGGGGAGGGGGTACATGGTCCTACAATGAGCAGTTCTTC.

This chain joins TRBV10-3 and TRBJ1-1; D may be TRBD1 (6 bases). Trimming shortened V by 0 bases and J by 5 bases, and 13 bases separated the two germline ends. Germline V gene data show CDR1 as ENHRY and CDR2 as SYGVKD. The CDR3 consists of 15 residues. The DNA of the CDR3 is TGTGCCATCAGTGAGTCTGATCAGGGGTGGACTGAAGCTTTCTTT. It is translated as CAISESDQGWTEAFF.

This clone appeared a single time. The chain's CDR3 is CASSPGTGRNTEAFF. The CDR3 bases are TGTGCCAGCAGTCCCGGGACAGGGAGGAACACTGAAGCTTTCTTT. The J gene is TRBJ1-1, the V gene TRBV6-5; 9 bases line up with TRBD1. Per germline, CDR1 MNHEY and CDR2 SVGAGI. V was clipped by 5 bases and J by 1 base; unmatched bases: 5. The CDR3 is 15 amino acids.

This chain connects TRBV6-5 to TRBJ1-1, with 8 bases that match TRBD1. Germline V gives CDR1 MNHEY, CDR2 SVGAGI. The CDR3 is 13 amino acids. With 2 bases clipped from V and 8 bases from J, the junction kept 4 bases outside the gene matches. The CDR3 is CASSYDRGLEAFF. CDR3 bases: TGTGCCAGCAGTTACGACAGGGGCCTGGAAGCTTTCTTT.

The CDR3 nucleotides are TGCGCCAGCAGCTTGGATTCGCTAGCTATAGGGGAGACCCAGTACTTC. This translates into CASSLDSLAIGETQYF. The genes are TRBV5-1 and TRBJ2-5; D might be TRBD2 (5 bases). V lost 0 bases and J 5 bases, leaving 17 bases between the germline ends. Looked up from germline, CDR1 is SGHRS and CDR2 is YFSETQ. The CDR3 spans 16 residues. Drawing the rest from reference TRBV5-1 and TRBJ2-5, the complete variable domain is KAGVTQTPRYLIKTRGQQVTLSCSPISGHRSVSWYQQTPGQGLQFLFEYFSETQRNKGNFPGRFSGRQFSNSRSEMNVSTLELGDSALYLCASSLDSLAIGETQYFGPGTRLLVL.

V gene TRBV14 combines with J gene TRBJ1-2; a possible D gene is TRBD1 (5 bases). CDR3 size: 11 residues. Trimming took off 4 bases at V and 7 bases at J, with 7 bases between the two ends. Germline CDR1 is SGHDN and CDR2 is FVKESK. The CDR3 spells CASSPGTGYTF. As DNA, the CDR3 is TGTGCCAGCAGCCCAGGGACTGGCTACACCTTC.

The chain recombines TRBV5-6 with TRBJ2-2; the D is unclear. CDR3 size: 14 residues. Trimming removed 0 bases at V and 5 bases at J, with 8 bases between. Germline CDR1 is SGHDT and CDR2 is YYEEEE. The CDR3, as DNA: TGTGCCAGCAGCTTGGTTGTGGGGACCGGGGAGCTGTTTTTT. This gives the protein CASSLVVGTGELFF.